This T cell receptor (beta chain) stems from a study of shared clonotypes between healthy human individuals. Germline-derived CDR1 and CDR2 are SEHNR and FQNEAQ (reference sequence). CDR3 length: 14 residues. Trimming took 1 base from V and 10 from J; bases not matched to a gene: 2. Profiling relied on immunoSEQ multiplex PCR, and the TCRdb table lists in-frame clones only, not all of them. The sample holds around 500,000 clones; approximately 78% are singletons and the top ten take 12%. This chain connects TRBV7-9 to TRBJ2-6, with 9 bases fitting TRBD1. The TCR was taken from a middle-aged woman in good health. Some clones in this sample may be carry-over from other donors' samples. Sequencing was carried out using PBMCs. The CDR3 DNA is TGTGCCAGCAGCTTAGACGGGACAGGGAACGTCCTGACTTTC. The encoded protein is CASSLDGTGNVLTF.